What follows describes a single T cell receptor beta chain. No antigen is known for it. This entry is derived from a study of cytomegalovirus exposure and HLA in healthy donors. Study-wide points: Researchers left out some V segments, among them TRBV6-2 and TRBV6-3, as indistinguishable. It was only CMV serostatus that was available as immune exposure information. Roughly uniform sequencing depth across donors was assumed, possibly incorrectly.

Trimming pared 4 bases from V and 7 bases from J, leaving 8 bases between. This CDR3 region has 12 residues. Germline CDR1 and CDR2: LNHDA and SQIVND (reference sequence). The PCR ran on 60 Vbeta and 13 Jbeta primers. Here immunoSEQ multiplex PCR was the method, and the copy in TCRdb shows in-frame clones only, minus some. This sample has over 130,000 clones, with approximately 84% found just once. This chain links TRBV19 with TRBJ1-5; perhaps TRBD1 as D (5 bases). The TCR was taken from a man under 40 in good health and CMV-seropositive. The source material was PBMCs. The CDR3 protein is CASSTREQPQHF. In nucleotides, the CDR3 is TGTGCCAGTAGTACCAGGGAACAGCCCCAGCATTTT.